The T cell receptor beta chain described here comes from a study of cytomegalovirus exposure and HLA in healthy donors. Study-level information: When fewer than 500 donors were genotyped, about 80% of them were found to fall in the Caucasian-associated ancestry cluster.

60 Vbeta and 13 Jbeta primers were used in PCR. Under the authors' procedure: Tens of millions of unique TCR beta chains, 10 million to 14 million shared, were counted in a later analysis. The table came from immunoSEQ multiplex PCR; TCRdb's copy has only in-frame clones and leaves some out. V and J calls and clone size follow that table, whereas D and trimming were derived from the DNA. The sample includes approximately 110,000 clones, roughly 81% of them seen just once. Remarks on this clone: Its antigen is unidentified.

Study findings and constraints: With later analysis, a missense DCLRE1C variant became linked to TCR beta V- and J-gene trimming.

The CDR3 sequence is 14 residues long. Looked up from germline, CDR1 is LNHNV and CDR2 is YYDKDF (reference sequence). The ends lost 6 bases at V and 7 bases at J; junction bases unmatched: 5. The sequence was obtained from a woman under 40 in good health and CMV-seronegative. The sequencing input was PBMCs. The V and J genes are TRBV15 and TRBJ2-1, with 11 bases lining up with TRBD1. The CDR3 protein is CATRAGTGGNEQFF. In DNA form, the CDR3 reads TGTGCCACCAGAGCCGGGACAGGGGGGAATGAGCAGTTCTTC.